This is a list of T cell receptor beta chains from one sample in a study of patients and donors after allogeneic stem cell transplantation. TCRdb processed the RT-PCR reads anew with MiXCR; each CDR3 protein has one entry. The table has some 880,000 distinct CDR3 sequences, 15% to 20% seen once. The sample consisted of blood, either unsorted or a sorted T cell fraction (not recorded which). The receptors were gathered from a human donor who was either an allogeneic HSCT recipient or a stem cell or donor lymphocyte infusion donor (not recorded which). It is not recorded whose cells these are; they may come from a transplant donor. Each CDR3 is given with its conserved first and last residue. Fields, in order: D gene, clone size, V gene, J gene, CDR3 DNA, CDR3 protein. D genes are given only for firm matches. A clone size is listed for some rows: how often the clone was seen (once, few, many), or a class if it is expanded.

D: TRBD1; size: -; V: TRBV29-1; J: TRBJ2-7; DNA: TGCAGCGTGAAACAGGGGGAGGATTACGAGCAGTACTTC; CDR3: CSVKQGEDYEQYF
D: TRBD1; size: -; V: TRBV11-2; J: TRBJ2-5; DNA: TGTGCCAGCAGGAGGACAGGGGACCTGACCCAGTACTTC; CDR3: CASRRTGDLTQYF
D: -; size: many; V: TRBV12-3/TRBV12-4; J: TRBJ2-2; DNA: TGTGCCAGCAGTTTATTGGCCACCGGGGAGCTGTTTTTT; CDR3: CASSLLATGELFF
D: -; size: few; V: TRBV5-1; J: TRBJ2-2; DNA: TGCGCCAGCAGCTTTTCTTTCGCTGGCGCCCCGAACACCGGGGAGCTGTTTTTT; CDR3: CASSFSFAGAPNTGELFF
D: -; size: many; V: TRBV5-1; J: TRBJ2-2; DNA: TGCGCCAGCACCGGGACACTACCGAACACCGGGGAGCTGTTTTTT; CDR3: CASTGTLPNTGELFF
D: TRBD1; size: -; V: TRBV30; J: TRBJ1-2; DNA: TGTGCCTGGAGTCGGGACAGGGAAGATGGCTACACCTTC; CDR3: CAWSRDREDGYTF
D: TRBD1; size: -; V: TRBV12-3/TRBV12-4; J: TRBJ1-1; DNA: TGTGCCAGCAGTCCCTGGACAGGGGGCGGGGGTGAAGCTTTCTTT; CDR3: CASSPWTGGGGEAFF
D: TRBD1; size: few; V: TRBV27; J: TRBJ2-1; DNA: TGTGCCAGCAGGCTAGACAGGGGGGTTTACAATGAGCAGTTCTTC; CDR3: CASRLDRGVYNEQFF
D: TRBD2; size: -; V: TRBV6-2/TRBV6-3; J: TRBJ2-7; DNA: TGTGCCAGCAGTTCAAGACCGGGAGGGCAGTACTTC; CDR3: CASSSRPGGQYF
D: -; size: few; V: TRBV21-1; J: TRBJ2-7; DNA: TGTGCCAGCAGCCTACGGGACTTCTTCTACGAGCAGTACTTC; CDR3: CASSLRDFFYEQYF
D: TRBD1; size: once; V: TRBV30; J: TRBJ1-3; DNA: TGTGCCTGGGATCGGGACAGAGAGTCAAAGTACTCTGGAAACACCATATATTTT; CDR3: CAWDRDRESKYSGNTIYF
D: -; size: few; V: TRBV11-2; J: TRBJ1-2; DNA: TGTGCCAGCAGCCCAATAGGAATCAAGAGGGTTGACTATGGCTACACCTTC; CDR3: CASSPIGIKRVDYGYTF
D: -; size: many; V: TRBV12-3/TRBV12-4; J: TRBJ1-2; DNA: TGTGCCAGCAGTTTACGTCGCTATGGCTACACCTTC; CDR3: CASSLRRYGYTF
D: -; size: -; V: TRBV15; J: TRBJ2-3; DNA: TGTGCCACCAGCAGAGGTGCTCCAGATACGCAGTATTTT; CDR3: CATSRGAPDTQYF
D: -; size: few; V: TRBV5-1; J: TRBJ2-1; DNA: TGCGCCAGCAGCTTGGCCCAGACAAACAATGAGCAGTTCTTC; CDR3: CASSLAQTNNEQFF
D: TRBD1; size: -; V: TRBV12-3/TRBV12-4; J: TRBJ1-6; DNA: TGTGCCAGCAGTGACAGGGTGAGGAATTCACCCCTCCACTTT; CDR3: CASSDRVRNSPLHF
D: TRBD2; size: few; V: TRBV13; J: TRBJ2-4; DNA: TGTGCCAGCAGCTCGGGACTAGCCGAAAACATTCAGTACTTC; CDR3: CASSSGLAENIQYF
D: -; size: few; V: TRBV5-4; J: TRBJ2-1; DNA: TGTGCCAGCAGTCTTTTTACTAGTTACCACAATGAGCAGTTCTTC; CDR3: CASSLFTSYHNEQFF